These 29 T cell receptor beta chains share one sample of origin, sequenced in a study of shared clonotypes between healthy human individuals. Here immunoSEQ multiplex PCR was the method, and the copy in TCRdb shows in-frame clones only, minus some. The sample yields millions of clones, around 90% seen once. The sequenced sample consisted of naive CD4+ T cells sorted from blood. Specified subset: CD45RA+ positively selected. Receptor source: a man aged 18-30 years in good health.

The gene calls are TRBV6-9 and TRBJ2-3; TRBD2 matches 14 bases. With V trimmed by 3 bases and J by 6 bases, 14 bases remained unmatched. The germline gives CDR1 MNHGY, CDR2 SVAAGI. The CDR3 loop spans 19 amino acids. CDR3 in amino acids: CASSYVPGLAGAWLDTQYF. For the CDR3, the DNA is TGTGCCAGCAGTTACGTCCCGGGACTAGCGGGAGCGTGGTTGGATACGCAGTATTTT.

V and J are TRBV10-1 and TRBJ2-1, with no clear D. This CDR3 has 13 amino acids. Per the germline V gene, CDR1 is WNHNN and CDR2 is SYGVQD (reference sequence). Trimming pared 9 bases from V and 1 base from J, leaving 10 bases between. Here the CDR3 DNA reads TGCGCCAGTTCGCCCGGGTCCTACAATGAGCAGTTCTTC. This gives the protein CASSPGSYNEQFF.

J is TRBJ1-2 and V is TRBV6-1; 11 bases agree with TRBD1. The CDR3 is 13 amino acids. Germline values: CDR1 MNHNS, CDR2 SASEGT. The trim removed 10 bases at V and 5 bases at J, leaving 6 bases unmatched. CDR3 protein: CATPGQGGYGYTF. The DNA for the CDR3 is TGTGCCACCCCGGGACAGGGGGGGTATGGCTACACCTTC.

The gene calls are TRBV5-6 and TRBJ2-7; 10 bases are a match to TRBD1. The CDR3 length is 15 residues. The germline V gene encodes CDR1 SGHDT and CDR2 YYEEEE. The junction had 6 bases not matched to a gene; V was cut back by 4 bases and J by 2 bases. CDR3 in DNA: TGTGCCAGCAGCACCCCCGGGACAGGGGCCTACGAGCAGTACTTC. This sequence encodes CASSTPGTGAYEQYF.

The genes are TRBV15 and TRBJ1-6, with 7 bases that match TRBD1. This CDR3 is built from 17 residues. J gave up 9 bases and V 0 bases, and 11 bases lay outside the gene matches. Per the germline V gene, CDR1 is LNHNV and CDR2 is YYDKDF (reference sequence). The CDR3: CATSRERGRGIGSPLHF. CDR3 nucleotides: TGTGCCACCAGCAGAGAAAGAGGCAGGGGGATTGGTTCACCCCTCCACTTT.

V usage is TRBV30 and J usage is TRBJ2-2; D uncertain. Germline V gene lookup returns CDR1 GTSNPN and CDR2 SVGIG (reference sequence). This CDR3 region has 13 residues. V lost 1 base and J 7 bases, leaving 10 bases between the germline ends. The CDR3 bases are TGTGCCTGGAGTGGGGTTCGCGGCGGGGAGCTGTTTTTT. This sequence encodes CAWSGVRGGELFF.

This rearrangement joins TRBV7-8 to TRBJ2-5; D is undetermined. The V and J ends lost 3 bases and 7 bases respectively, with 9 bases between them. The CDR3 contains 12 residues. CDR1 SGHVS and CDR2 FQNEAQ come from the germline V gene. In DNA, the CDR3 is TGTGCCAGCAGCTTTACACGCATGACCCAGTACTTC. It translates to CASSFTRMTQYF.

The chain has TRBV7-9 and TRBJ1-4, with D maybe TRBD1 (5 bases). The CDR3 spans 15 residues. Germline V gene sequence: CDR1 SEHNR, CDR2 FQNEAQ (reference sequence). Deletions cut 5 bases from V and 1 base from J, with 11 bases between. CDR3: CASSPGDLTNEKLFF. DNA of the CDR3: TGTGCCAGCAGCCCCGGGGACTTAACTAATGAAAAACTGTTTTTT. Full variable domain (remainder filled in from reference TRBV7-9 and TRBJ1-4): DTGVSQNPRHKITKRGQNVTFRCDPISEHNRLYWYRQTLGQGPEFLTYFQNEAQLEKSRLLSDRFSAERPKGSFSTLEIQRTEQGDSAMYLCASSPGDLTNEKLFFGSGTQLSVL.

The chain links TRBV2 to TRBJ1-1, with unresolved D. Trimming left V 6 bases short and J 5 bases short, with 13 bases between. Germline CDR1 reads SNHLY; CDR2 reads FYNNEI. The CDR3 consists of 13 residues. CDR3 protein: CASSWGVGTEAFF. In DNA form, the CDR3 reads TGTGCCAGCAGCTGGGGAGTAGGGACTGAAGCTTTCTTT.

With respect to this clone: This sample also contains other DNA sequences that code for the same CDR3. The chain combines TRBV30 with TRBJ1-2, with D possibly TRBD1 on 5 matching bases. Germline CDR1 is GTSNPN and CDR2 is SVGIG (reference sequence). The CDR3 spans 13 residues. Between the trimmed V and J ends, which lost 3 bases and 5 bases, there was a span of 13 bases. CDR3 nucleotide sequence: TGTGCCTGGAGCGCCGGGACCGGGTATGGCTACACCTTC. It is translated as CAWSAGTGYGYTF. Variable domain in full (rest from reference TRBV30 and TRBJ1-2): SQTIHQWPATLVQPVGSPLSLECTVEGTSNPNLYWYRQAAGRGLQLLFYSVGIGQISSEVPQNLSASRPQDRQFILSSKKLLLSDSGFYLCAWSAGTGYGYTFGSGTRLTVV.

V usage is TRBV11-3 and J usage is TRBJ1-1; unclear D gene. CDR3 length: 13 amino acids. The V and J ends lost 0 bases and 8 bases respectively, with 10 bases between them. CDR1 and CDR2 (germline): SGHNT, YENEEA. The CDR3 DNA reads TGTGCCAGCAGCTTAGATAGTGGGCGGGAAGCTTTCTTT. Its protein product is CASSLDSGREAFF.

The CDR3 loop reads CSASVREQFF. CDR3 in DNA: TGCAGTGCTAGTGTGCGTGAGCAGTTCTTC. The gene calls are TRBV20-1 and TRBJ2-1; the D is unclear. CDR1 DFQATT and CDR2 SNEGSKA come from the germline V gene (reference sequence). The V gene lost 3 bases and the J gene lost 9 bases, with 6 bases spanning the gap. The CDR3 sequence is 10 residues long.

The chain joins TRBV4-2 to TRBJ1-5; TRBD1 might be the D (6 bases). The CDR3 totals 17 residues. Trimming took 4 bases from V and 0 from J, leaving 16 bases between them. Per germline, CDR1 LGHNA and CDR2 YNFKEQ. The CDR3 protein is CASSLGQEFYSNQPQHF. As DNA, the CDR3 is TGTGCCAGCAGCCTGGGACAAGAATTCTATAGCAATCAGCCCCAGCATTTT.

CDR3 in DNA: TGTGCCAGCAGCTTAGCGGGGGCCCTCAACACTGAAGCTTTCTTT. Its translation is CASSLAGALNTEAFF. The V gene is TRBV7-8, the J gene TRBJ1-1, with a possible D match to TRBD1 (6 bases). The CDR3 extends over 15 amino acids. Germline V gene lookup returns CDR1 SGHVS and CDR2 FQNEAQ. The V and J ends lost 0 bases and 2 bases respectively, with 10 bases between them. Full variable domain (rest looked up from reference TRBV7-8 and TRBJ1-1): GAGVSQSPRYKVAKRGQDVALRCDPISGHVSLFWYQQALGQGPEFLTYFQNEAQLDKSGLPSDRFFAERPEGSVSTLKIQRTQQEDSAVYLCASSLAGALNTEAFFGQGTRLTVV.

V is TRBV5-4 and J is TRBJ2-5; D call uncertain. CDR3 length equals 12 residues. CDR1 and CDR2 (germline): SGHNT, YYREEE (reference sequence). Trimming stripped 4 bases from V and 5 bases from J, with 9 bases between. The CDR3 loop is CASSKNEETQYF. Here the CDR3 DNA reads TGTGCCAGCAGCAAAAATGAGGAGACCCAGTACTTC. Using reference TRBV5-4 and TRBJ2-5 for the parts outside the CDR3, the full variable domain is ETGVTQSPTHLIKTRGQQVTLRCSSQSGHNTVSWYQQALGQGPQFIFQYYREEENGRGNFPPRFSGLQFPNYSSELNVNALELDDSALYLCASSKNEETQYFGPGTRLLVL.

The rearrangement joins TRBV2 to TRBJ2-1, with 7 positions matching TRBD1. Germline V CDR1 and CDR2: SNHLY, FYNNEI. The junction had 11 bases not matched to a gene; V was cut back by 5 bases and J by 7 bases. The CDR3 is 15 residues long. The CDR3 region is CASSPEWTGGNEQFF. CDR3 nucleotides: TGTGCCAGCAGTCCTGAGTGGACAGGTGGTAATGAGCAGTTCTTC.

The V gene is TRBV6-1, the J gene TRBJ2-2, with D perhaps TRBD1 (6 bases). V lost 2 bases to trimming and J lost 4 bases, with 11 bases between them. This CDR3 contains 15 residues. Germline-derived CDR1 and CDR2 are MNHNS and SASEGT. The CDR3 is CASSETGQITGELFF. The CDR3 nucleotides read TGTGCCAGCAGTGAAACAGGACAGATCACCGGGGAGCTGTTTTTT.

The gene calls are TRBV5-4 and TRBJ2-2, with 8 bases fitting TRBD1. Germline assignment: CDR1 SGHNT and CDR2 YYREEE (reference sequence). This CDR3 contains 15 residues. The V segment lost 2 bases and the J segment 3 bases; nucleotides outside the gene matches: 3. CDR3 in DNA: TGTGCCAGCAGCTTAACAGGGGGTGACACCGGGGAGCTGTTTTTT. Translation: CASSLTGGDTGELFF.

The chain joins TRBV5-4 to TRBJ1-1, with TRBD1 matching 7 bases. V gave up 4 bases and J gave up 3 bases; unmatched junction bases: 3. Germline V gives CDR1 SGHNT, CDR2 YYREEE (reference sequence). This CDR3 contains 13 residues. The CDR3 protein is CASSNDRDTEAFF. The CDR3 DNA sequence: TGTGCCAGCAGCAACGACAGGGACACTGAAGCTTTCTTT.

The CDR3 region is CASSLGINQPQHF. CDR3 DNA: TGCGCCAGCAGCCTCGGAATCAATCAGCCCCAGCATTTT. The V call is TRBV4-1, the J call TRBJ1-5; D gene unclear. The germline V gene has CDR1 MGHRA and CDR2 YSYEKL. This CDR3 spans 13 amino acids. Trimming shortened V by 4 bases and J by 3 bases, and 7 bases separated the two germline ends.

V gene TRBV6-5 combines with J gene TRBJ1-1, with TRBD1 identical over 7 bases. The germline gives CDR1 MNHEY, CDR2 SVGAGI. Trimming cost V 1 base and J 6 bases; bases outside gene matches: 2. The CDR3 length is 13 residues. The CDR3 nucleotides read TGTGCCAGCAGTTACTTACAGGGGCCTGAAGCTTTCTTT. Its protein product is CASSYLQGPEAFF.

Details on this clone: At the DNA level, this CDR3 is encoded by other sequences in the same sample as well. The chain couples TRBV4-3 to TRBJ1-5, with D uncertain. V lost 0 bases to trimming and J lost 1 base, with 4 bases between them. The CDR3 covers 14 residues. From germline, CDR1 is LGHNA and CDR2 YSLEER. The CDR3 nucleotides are TGCGCCAGCAGCCAAGATGACAGCAATCAGCCCCAGCATTTT. This sequence encodes CASSQDDSNQPQHF.

The chain uses TRBV30 and TRBJ1-6; unclear D gene. CDR1 is GTSNPN, CDR2 SVGIG, per germline (reference sequence). The CDR3 has 14 residues. V was clipped by 7 bases and J by 6 bases, with 16 bases between them. The CDR3 loop reads CASSLGKVNSPLHF. For the CDR3, the DNA is TGTGCCTCCTCGTTGGGTAAAGTTAATTCACCCCTCCACTTT.

The chain is built from TRBV28 and TRBJ2-6, with TRBD2 matching 11 bases. J lost 6 bases, V lost 7 bases, and 8 bases had no gene match. The germline V gene has CDR1 MDHEN and CDR2 SYDVKM. The CDR3 has 16 amino acids. CDR3 coding DNA: TGTGCCAGCAAGGGTAGCGGGGGGGCCGTGGCCAACGTCCTGACTTTC. Amino acid sequence: CASKGSGGAVANVLTF.

Notes on this clone: The same CDR3 can be traced to other DNA sequences in this sample. The J gene is TRBJ2-7, the V gene TRBV5-6; TRBD2 matches 7 bases. CDR1 is SGHDT, CDR2 YYEEEE, per germline. The CDR3 contains 15 residues. The V segment lost 2 bases and the J segment 3 bases; nucleotides outside the gene matches: 8. CDR3 coding DNA: TGTGCCAGCAGCTTATATCCCTCGGGAGGCTACGAGCAGTACTTC. Amino acids: CASSLYPSGGYEQYF.

The CDR3 coding sequence is TGCGCCAGCAGAGGGGACACTCAGTACACAGATACGCAGTATTTT. This sequence encodes CASRGDTQYTDTQYF. The chain carries TRBV5-1 and TRBJ2-3, with D maybe TRBD1 (6 bases). The germline V gene has CDR1 SGHRS and CDR2 YFSETQ. Between the trimmed V and J ends, which lost 5 bases and 2 bases, there was a span of 15 bases. The CDR3 is 15 amino acids.

This clone was detected once. CDR3 protein: CASRWRGEGNTIYF. CDR3 nucleotide sequence: TGTGCCAGTAGATGGAGGGGAGAAGGAAACACCATATATTTT. The chain combines TRBV19 with TRBJ1-3, with D perhaps matching TRBD1 (5 bases). The CDR3 extends over 14 amino acids. V lost 6 bases to trimming and J lost 4 bases, with 13 bases between them. Germline assignment: CDR1 LNHDA and CDR2 SQIVND (reference sequence).

A note on this clone: Distinct nucleotide sequences in the sample also encode this CDR3. CDR3 region: CATSRDPGSGNTIYF. CDR3 sequence (DNA): TGTGCCACCAGCAGAGATCCAGGCTCTGGAAACACCATATATTTT. The J gene is TRBJ1-3, the V gene TRBV15; D is unclear. The length of the CDR3 is 15 residues. Per the germline V gene, CDR1 is LNHNV and CDR2 is YYDKDF (reference sequence). Trimming took 0 bases from V and 0 from J, leaving 6 bases between them.

The chain recombines TRBV27 with TRBJ2-1; TRBD2 aligns across 9 bases. CDR1 MNHEY and CDR2 SMNVEV come from the germline V gene (reference sequence). The CDR3 runs to 16 residues. Trimming at V came to 3 bases and at J to 6 bases, leaving 9 bases not matched to a gene. The CDR3 loop reads CASSFGSGGMINEQFF. DNA for the CDR3: TGTGCCAGCAGTTTTGGTAGCGGGGGCATGATCAATGAGCAGTTCTTC.